Listed below are T cell receptor beta chains from one sample, sequenced in a study of blood T cells in healthy people across ages. TCRdb passed the 5' RACE reads through MiXCR, listing each CDR3 protein once. This sample has some 1.4 million distinct CDR3 sequences, with 40% to 50% found just once. What was sequenced was blood. The receptor source for this set is a woman between 18 and 29 years old in good health. The CDR3 runs from the conserved cysteine through the conserved F or W. The D gene is left open where the match is weak. Expanded clones are given a class, and other clones once, few, many or no size at all.

clone_size d_call j_call cdr3_length v_call cdr3_nt cdr3_aa
NA NA TRBJ2-3 14 TRBV7-2 TGTGCCACCAAACGGGGGGCCGCTTCAGATACGCAGTATTTT CATKRGAASDTQYF
NA NA TRBJ2-4 14 TRBV12-3/TRBV12-4 TGTGCCAGCAGCCCCGGGGCAGGGAAGAACATTCAGTACTTC CASSPGAGKNIQYF
NA TRBD1 TRBJ1-1 13 TRBV12-3/TRBV12-4 TGTGCCAGCAGACGCGGGACAGGGAATACGGCTTTCTTT CASRRGTGNTAFF
NA NA TRBJ1-2 15 TRBV20-1 TGCAGTGCTCCTCCCGAAACGACGGATGGGTATGGCTACACCTTC CSAPPETTDGYGYTF
once TRBD2 TRBJ2-5 17 TRBV7-2 TGTGCCAGCAGCCCCATAGGGACTAGCGGGAGATACAATGAGCAGTACTTC CASSPIGTSGRYNEQYF
NA NA TRBJ2-4 14 TRBV6-1 TGTGCCACCCTCCGGGAGCGGATAAAAAACATTCAGTACTTC CATLRERIKNIQYF
NA NA TRBJ2-1 15 TRBV20-1 TGCAGTGCCCCGCCTCCGGGAGTTTCCTCCCATGAGCAGTTCTTC CSAPPPGVSSHEQFF
NA TRBD2 TRBJ2-1 18 TRBV7-9 TGTGCCAGCAGCTCAGGGACTAGCGGGGGGCTTTCCTACAATGAGCAGTTCTTC CASSSGTSGGLSYNEQFF
few NA TRBJ2-5 13 TRBV28 TGTGCCAGCAATATAGGGTCGAGAGAGACCCAGTACTTC CASNIGSRETQYF
NA NA TRBJ2-7 17 TRBV7-9 TGTGCCAGCAGCTCCGAATATGCCACAGGGTTAGGCTACGAGCAGTACTTC CASSSEYATGLGYEQYF
few NA TRBJ1-1 15 TRBV6-6 TGTGCCAGCAGCTCCTACGGACAGACGAACACTGAAGCTTTCTTT CASSSYGQTNTEAFF
few NA TRBJ2-1 13 TRBV24-1 TGTGCCACCAGTGATCCTTGGACAAAAGAGCAGTTCTTC CATSDPWTKEQFF
NA NA TRBJ1-2 14 TRBV29-1 TGCAGCGCGGGGGACGCGGACGTTGGCTATGGCTACACCTTC CSAGDADVGYGYTF
few NA TRBJ2-1 15 TRBV9 TGTGCCAGCAGCGTAGGTCCCCTTCATCGGGATGAGCAGTTCTTC CASSVGPLHRDEQFF
many NA TRBJ2-5 15 TRBV11-2 TGTGCCAGCAGCTTGGACGGAGACTCTCAAGAGACCCAGTACTTC CASSLDGDSQETQYF
NA TRBD1 TRBJ1-2 14 TRBV28 TGTGCCAGCAGGCCGGTGGACAGGGACTATGGCTACACCTTC CASRPVDRDYGYTF
NA TRBD2 TRBJ2-3 17 TRBV7-3 TGTGCCAGCAGCTTAAGTCGGGCTAGCGGGGGGGCCGATACGCAGTATTTT CASSLSRASGGADTQYF
NA TRBD1 TRBJ1-2 14 TRBV7-9 TGTGCCAGCACTCGCGGGACAGGGGACTATGGCTACACCTTC CASTRGTGDYGYTF
NA NA TRBJ2-3 13 TRBV20-1 TGCAGTGCTAGTATGGGGGGCGTAGATACGCAGTATTTT CSASMGGVDTQYF
few TRBD1 TRBJ1-1 12 TRBV10-3 TGTGCCATCAGTGATGAGGGGGCTAGGACTTTCTTT CAISDEGARTFF
NA TRBD1 TRBJ1-5 14 TRBV30 TGTGCCTGGAACAGGGGACCGGCCAATCAGCCCCAGCATTTT CAWNRGPANQPQHF
NA NA TRBJ1-1 14 TRBV18 TGTGCCAGCTCACCGGTCCTCGGGAACACTGAAGCTTTCTTT CASSPVLGNTEAFF
NA NA TRBJ2-3 16 TRBV3-1 TGTGCCAGCAGCCATCGGATTAACTCCGAGACAGATACGCAGTATTTT CASSHRINSETDTQYF
few NA TRBJ1-6 15 TRBV6-5 TGTGCCAGCAGTTACTCGGGGAGCACTAATTCACCCCTCCACTTT CASSYSGSTNSPLHF
NA NA TRBJ2-5 17 TRBV14 TGTGCCAGCAGCCAAGATTGGGGGGCGCGTTTTGATGAGACCCAGTACTTC CASSQDWGARFDETQYF
NA NA TRBJ2-7 13 TRBV5-1 TGCGCCAGCAGCTTGGCAGGGACCTACGAGCAGGACTTC CASSLAGTYEQDF
NA TRBD2 TRBJ2-7 21 TRBV6-5 TGTGCCAGCAGTTACCCGGGACTAGCGGGAGGGCGTTCGAGCTCCTACAATGAGCAGTACTTC CASSYPGLAGGRSSSYNEQYF
NA TRBD2 TRBJ2-7 15 TRBV27 TGTGCCAGCAGTTTGGCTAGCGGGATCTCCTACGAGCAGTACTTC CASSLASGISYEQYF
few NA TRBJ2-3 12 TRBV29-1 TGCAGCGCGGACAGTAGCACAGATACGCAGTATTTT CSADSSTDTQYF
NA TRBD1 TRBJ1-2 15 TRBV10-3 TGTGCCATCAGTGATGGTCCCGGGACAGGGAATGGCTACACCTTC CAISDGPGTGNGYTF
few TRBD2 TRBJ2-7 13 TRBV20-1 TGCAGTGCTCTAGCGGGAGTAAGCTACGAGCAGTACTTC CSALAGVSYEQYF
once TRBD1 TRBJ1-1 15 TRBV5-6 TGTGCCAGCAGCAACTGGGACAGGGGGTCATCTGAAGCTTTCTTT CASSNWDRGSSEAFF
NA NA TRBJ1-2 16 TRBV12-3/TRBV12-4 TGTGCCAGCAGTTTCGGGCAGGGTGGATCGCTCTATGGCTACACCTTC CASSFGQGGSLYGYTF